The entry below describes one T cell receptor beta chain. The antigen remains unidentified. This sample was taken from a study of blood T cells in healthy people across ages. Overall study findings and caveats: Expanded clonotype shifts may have been confounded, as the donors had an unknown CMV status.

Then a second PCR, running roughly 7 to 11 cycles, was carried out with a sample-barcoded 5' primer and a J-beta primer mix. Using its own MiXCR run on the 5' RACE reads, TCRdb lists one record per CDR3 protein. The sample shows about 970,000 distinct CDR3 sequences, 51% of them seen only once. V lost 0 bases and J 5 bases, leaving 14 bases between the germline ends. The CDR3 covers 15 residues. CDR1 and CDR2 (germline): MNHEY, SVGAGI. This clonotype originated in a woman in her sixties or seventies in good health. This sequence joins TRBV6-5 and TRBJ2-7, with D tentatively TRBD1 or TRBD2 (5 bases each). Sequenced: blood. The CDR3 region has the DNA TGTGCCAGCAGTTACTCGATCGTAGGGACCCACGAGCAGTACTTC. It encodes CASSYSIVGTHEQYF.